This T cell receptor (beta chain) was recovered during a study of T and B cells in COVID-19 patients. Study background: Peripheral blood came from COVID-19 patients with active infection or after recovery. Of under 25 active-infection patients, under 15 were critically ill with mechanical ventilation or extracorporeal membrane oxygenation. Study-level points and caveats: CD4+, regulatory T cell, CD8+ and sorted SARS-CoV-2-responsive or tetramer+ T cells were not yet sequenced. At recovery TRB diversity and richness exceeded healthy donors, after highly clonal active COVID-19 repertoires.

This clonotype was seen only a few times. The antigen remains undetermined. Blood genomic DNA input for TRB amplification was roughly 220-500 ng. The CDR3 extends over 16 amino acids. Trimming removed 2 bases from V and 5 bases from J; junction bases left unmatched: 7. BIOMED2 TRB-A/B primer pools were used in multiplex TRB PCR. MiXCR was run by TCRdb on the multiplex PCR reads, yielding one entry per CDR3 protein. The table lists over 10,000 distinct CDR3 sequences, about 25% of them singletons, with 4% to 5% in the top ten. Sequenced sample: blood. The clonotype was recovered from a human donor who had recovered from COVID-19. The chain carries TRBV12-3 or TRBV12-4 and TRBJ2-1; 9 bases are a match to TRBD2. CDR3 amino acids: CASSLTRLAGNNEQFF. The CDR3 region has the DNA TGTGCCAGCAGTTTAACTCGCCTAGCGGGAAACAATGAGCAGTTCTTC.